This TCR beta chain derives from a study of T cells in Graves' hyperthyroidism and ophthalmopathy. There are 15 residues in the CDR3. The V end lost 3 bases, the J end lost 0 bases, and 9 bases lay between the germline ends. Among the patients, aged 18 to 65, hyperthyroidism was newly diagnosed and had lasted under 2 months. Uncontrolled infection, other autoimmune disease, pregnancy and lactation each barred patients from inclusion. Each diagnosis drew on symptoms, thyroxine, TRAb, thyroid ultrasound and orbital computed tomography findings. The CDR3 regions of TCR beta were amplified from RNA transcripts. An initial round of RT-PCR targeting the TCR CDR3 relied on the HTBI primer set. In TCRdb, the multiplex PCR reads were re-called with MiXCR into one record per CDR3 protein. The table has roughly 290,000 distinct CDR3 sequences, less than 15% seen once. In this sample, this clonotype turned up many times.

The TCR sequence derives from a woman aged 25 to 39 with Graves' hyperthyroidism that later progressed to Graves' ophthalmopathy. The V and J genes are TRBV12-3 or TRBV12-4 and TRBJ2-1, with D maybe TRBD1 (6 bases). Sequenced input: blood. The chain's CDR3 is CASSFTGSSYNEQFF. CDR3 in DNA: TGTGCCAGCAGTTTCACAGGGAGCTCCTACAATGAGCAGTTCTTC.